This TCR beta chain was documented in a study of cytomegalovirus exposure and HLA in healthy donors. This clone was counted only a few times. Antigen: not known. CDR1 is SGHRS and CDR2 is YFSETQ in the germline V gene. The CDR3 spans 13 residues. The V gene lost 1 base and the J gene lost 3 bases, with 5 bases spanning the gap. Study-wide findings and caveats: A later analysis linked 15,000 to 20,000 TCR beta sequences to HLA alleles at 0.05 false discovery rate.

Use of 60 Vbeta and 13 Jbeta primers characterized the PCR. The table came from immunoSEQ multiplex PCR; TCRdb's copy has only in-frame clones and leaves some out. The sample yields roughly 200,000 clones, 86% seen once. Sequenced input: PBMCs. V and J are TRBV5-1 and TRBJ2-1, with a weak D call TRBD1 (5 bases). This TCR came from a woman in her twenties or thirties in good health and CMV-seronegative. The DNA of the CDR3 is TGCGCCAGCAGCTTGACAGGCTACAATGAGCAGTTCTTC. Residues: CASSLTGYNEQFF.